The next 10 T cell receptor beta chains were all read from a single sample in a study of cytomegalovirus exposure and HLA in healthy donors. PCR involved 60 Vbeta and 13 Jbeta primers. Produced via immunoSEQ multiplex PCR; TCRdb's table is partial and in-frame only. The data hold about 170,000 clones, with roughly four fifths observed a single time. The sequencing input was PBMCs. The receptors stem from a woman younger than 45 in good health and CMV-seropositive.

V and J are TRBV7-9 and TRBJ2-1, with 7 nucleotides matching TRBD1. V trimming: 2 bases; J trimming: 5 bases; junction bases outside the gene matches: 3. Germline lookup yields CDR1 SEHNR and CDR2 FQNEAQ (reference sequence). The CDR3 runs to 14 residues. This CDR3 reads CASSLYGTDNEQFF. For the CDR3, the DNA is TGTGCCAGCAGCTTATATGGGACAGACAATGAGCAGTTCTTC.

V and J are TRBV27 and TRBJ2-7; 9 bases are a match to TRBD1. This CDR3 has 15 amino acids. Germline V lookup: CDR1 MNHEY, CDR2 SMNVEV (reference sequence). With 3 bases clipped from V and 4 bases from J, the junction kept 7 bases outside the gene matches. The CDR3 is CASSFPGTGSYEQYF. The CDR3 DNA is TGTGCCAGCAGTTTCCCGGGGACAGGGAGTTACGAGCAGTACTTC.

The rearrangement links TRBV29-1 to TRBJ2-7; 8 bases match TRBD1. The CDR3 is 12 amino acids. V shed 5 bases and J 9 bases; nucleotides not matched to a gene: 9. CDR1 is SQVTM, CDR2 ANQGSEA, per germline. The CDR3 loop is CSVIQGQAGQYF. CDR3 coding DNA: TGCAGCGTTATCCAGGGACAGGCCGGGCAGTACTTC.

The chain has TRBV7-9 and TRBJ1-1; tentative D call: TRBD1 (6 bases). V gave up 3 bases and J gave up 10 bases, with 12 bases separating them. Germline CDR1 reads SEHNR; CDR2 reads FQNEAQ (reference sequence). The CDR3 is 12 residues long. For the CDR3, the DNA is TGTGCCAGCAGCTTCTCGGACAGTTCAGCTTTCTTT. Translated: CASSFSDSSAFF.

This chain links TRBV5-1 with TRBJ2-5, with D possibly being TRBD1 (5 bases). This CDR3 is built from 17 residues. The V gene's germline CDR1 is SGHRS and CDR2 YFSETQ. With 0 bases removed from V and 2 bases from J, the gap between germline ends came to 17 bases. As DNA, the CDR3 is TGCGCCAGCAGCTTGGGATTCTCGGCAGGGTCTCAAGAGACCCAGTACTTC. This codes for CASSLGFSAGSQETQYF.

This sequence joins TRBV30 and TRBJ2-7; TRBD1 aligns across 7 bases. V was pared by 4 bases and J by 3 bases, with 6 bases of the junction left unmatched. Germline values: CDR1 GTSNPN, CDR2 SVGIG (reference sequence). This CDR3 spans 13 amino acids. The CDR3 region has the DNA TGTGCCTGGAATAGAGGGACAGTCTACGAGCAGTACTTC. Translated: CAWNRGTVYEQYF.

V is TRBV5-1 and J is TRBJ2-1, with D uncertain. Germline CDR1 is SGHRS and CDR2 is YFSETQ. This CDR3 is built from 12 residues. V was trimmed by 5 bases and J by 9 bases, leaving 12 bases between them. The CDR3 DNA is TGCGCCAGCAGTCAGGTGGTTGGTGAGCAGTTCTTC. Protein: CASSQVVGEQFF.

This clone was picked up one time. This sequence joins TRBV2 and TRBJ2-7, with D perhaps matching TRBD1 (5 bases). CDR3 size: 13 residues. Per germline, CDR1 SNHLY and CDR2 FYNNEI. V lost 7 bases and J lost 5, with 15 bases in between. The CDR3 DNA reads TGTGCCAGCACAAGACAGACGTCCCACGAGCAGTACTTC. Its protein product is CASTRQTSHEQYF.

The gene calls are TRBV6-6 and TRBJ2-7, with 7 nucleotides matching TRBD1. The ends lost 2 bases at V and 6 bases at J; junction bases unmatched: 4. This CDR3 spans 13 amino acids. CDR1 and CDR2 from the germline V gene are MNHNY and SVGAGI (reference sequence). CDR3 sequence: CASSYPTGFEQYF. The CDR3 DNA follows: TGTGCCAGCAGTTACCCGACAGGGTTCGAGCAGTACTTC.

This chain links TRBV15 with TRBJ2-1; 10 nucleotides agree with TRBD1. The CDR3 has 15 amino acids. With V trimmed by 5 bases and J by 5 bases, 6 bases remained unmatched. The germline CDR1 and CDR2 sequences are LNHNV and YYDKDF (reference sequence). The CDR3 coding sequence is TGTGCCACCAGCCTCGGGGACAGGGGCCACAATGAGCAGTTCTTC. Translating it yields CATSLGDRGHNEQFF.